Presented here are 16 T cell receptor beta chains from one specimen sequenced in a study of blood T cell repertoires in COVID-19. The data were produced by immunoSEQ multiplex PCR, yet TCRdb's version contains in-frame clones alone and is incomplete. The sample yields under 95,000 clones, less than 90% seen once. The sequenced sample was peripheral blood. The source is a woman aged 80 or over with acute or convalescent COVID-19.

Here the CDR3 reads CASRDDRDNSPLHF. The CDR3 DNA reads TGTGCCAGCAGGGACGACAGAGATAATTCACCCCTCCACTTT. V usage is TRBV6-5 and J usage is TRBJ1-6, with D possibly TRBD1 on 5 matching bases. There are 14 residues in the CDR3. V dropped 6 bases and J dropped 5 bases, with 11 bases sitting between them. Looked up from germline, CDR1 is MNHEY and CDR2 is SVGAGI.

The rearrangement links TRBV7-6 to TRBJ2-7; 9 positions match TRBD1. The junction had 8 bases not matched to a gene; V was cut back by 3 bases and J by 5 bases. The CDR3 is 15 amino acids. Germline V gives CDR1 SGHVS, CDR2 FNYEAQ. CDR3 residues: CASSFDRDRVNEQYF. CDR3 bases: TGTGCCAGCAGCTTTGACCGGGACAGGGTTAACGAGCAGTACTTC.

This chain connects TRBV18 to TRBJ1-1; D uncertain. Trimming left V 2 bases short and J 0 bases short, with 7 bases between. Germline-derived CDR1 and CDR2 are KGHSH and LQKENI. This CDR3 is built from 14 residues. DNA of the CDR3: TGTGCCAGCTCACCAGAGTATTTGAACACTGAAGCTTTCTTT. Residues: CASSPEYLNTEAFF.

This chain uses TRBV11-2 with TRBJ1-2; weak D call: TRBD1 (6 bases). Trimming stripped 1 base from V and 8 bases from J, with 14 bases between. Germline CDR1 is SGHAT and CDR2 is FQNNGV. This CDR3 has 14 amino acids. CDR3 bases: TGTGCCAGCAGCTTAGTTCTGGGGGCGGTCGGCTACACCTTC. Its protein is CASSLVLGAVGYTF. The complete variable domain, with remaining parts taken from reference TRBV11-2 and TRBJ1-2, reads EAGVAQSPRYKIIEKRQSVAFWCNPISGHATLYWYQQILGQGPKLLIQFQNNGVVDDSQLPKDRFSAERLKGVDSTLKIQPAKLEDSAVYLCASSLVLGAVGYTFGSGTRLTVV.

The chain carries TRBV7-9 and TRBJ1-2; 7 bases line up with TRBD1. J lost 2 bases, V lost 5 bases, and 11 bases had no gene match. The CDR3 spans 16 residues. The germline V gene encodes CDR1 SEHNR and CDR2 FQNEAQ (reference sequence). The CDR3 is CASSDALKTGNYGYTF. In nucleotides, the CDR3 is TGTGCCAGCAGCGACGCCTTAAAGACAGGGAACTATGGCTACACCTTC. Looking up the rest from reference TRBV7-9 and TRBJ1-2 gives the full variable domain: DTGVSQNPRHKITKRGQNVTFRCDPISEHNRLYWYRQTLGQGPEFLTYFQNEAQLEKSRLLSDRFSAERPKGSFSTLEIQRTEQGDSAMYLCASSDALKTGNYGYTFGSGTRLTVV.

The chain carries TRBV6-1 and TRBJ1-2; D uncertain. The germline CDR1 and CDR2 sequences are MNHNS and SASEGT. The V and J ends lost 1 base and 1 base respectively, with 10 bases between them. The CDR3 contains 15 residues. The CDR3 bases are TGTGCCAGCAGTGAAGTGGGCAGTTTTAACTATGGCTACACCTTC. Encoded protein: CASSEVGSFNYGYTF.

This clone was seen a few times. This chain uses TRBV11-3 with TRBJ1-3; the match to TRBD1 covers 9 bases. The CDR3 is made up of 15 amino acids. Germline CDR1 is SGHNT and CDR2 is YENEEA. V was pared by 4 bases and J by 2 bases, with 3 bases of the junction left unmatched. The CDR3: CASSSRTGAGNTIYF. CDR3 in DNA: TGTGCCAGCAGCTCCCGGACAGGGGCTGGAAACACCATATATTTT.

The chain links TRBV5-4 to TRBJ2-5; maybe TRBD2 (6 bases). The CDR3 covers 15 residues. V shed 0 bases and J shed 4 bases, with 13 bases lying between them. Germline CDR1 reads SGHNT; CDR2 reads YYREEE (reference sequence). The CDR3 coding sequence is TGTGCCAGCAGCTTGGCTGGCGGGGTAAGAGAGACCCAGTACTTC. Amino acids: CASSLAGGVRETQYF.

This chain links TRBV19 with TRBJ1-2; D is undetermined. The CDR3 runs 14 residues. Germline V gene lookup returns CDR1 LNHDA and CDR2 SQIVND (reference sequence). V was cut by 11 bases and J by 2 bases, with 18 bases left in between. The CDR3 DNA follows: TGTGCCTCCCACGGCAGCAGGTCGAACTATGGCTACACCTTC. Translated: CASHGSRSNYGYTF.

The CDR3 nucleotides read TGTGCCAGCAGTCACGCCCCGACTAGCGGGGGTACCCGGGAGACCCAGTACTTC. Translation gives CASSHAPTSGGTRETQYF. The chain combines TRBV27 with TRBJ2-5; 12 nucleotides line up with TRBD2. CDR1 is MNHEY, CDR2 SMNVEV, per germline (reference sequence). Unmatched junction bases numbered 15, after V lost 5 bases and J lost 5 bases. This CDR3 contains 18 residues.

V and J are TRBV13 and TRBJ2-7, with 14 nucleotides matching TRBD2. Per germline, CDR1 PRHDT and CDR2 FYEKMQ (reference sequence). CDR3 length equals 15 residues. Trimming cost V 5 bases and J 7 bases; bases outside gene matches: 7. CDR3: CASSPGLAGAKEQYF. The CDR3 DNA is TGTGCCAGCAGCCCGGGACTAGCGGGGGCTAAGGAGCAGTACTTC.

The chain links TRBV23-1 to TRBJ1-2; 7 bases agree with TRBD1. TRBV23-1 is known as an ORF, though its function is uncertain. This CDR3 is built from 19 residues. The V and J ends lost 3 bases and 3 bases, in that order; junction bases with no gene match: 19. The CDR3 DNA sequence: TGCGCCAGCAGTCATTTGGGGACAGTAGGACTTTCGGCTGACTATGGCTACACCTTC. Its translation is CASSHLGTVGLSADYGYTF.

The count of this clone is one. The CDR3 nucleotides are TGTGCCAGCAGCTTAGAGCGTACAGGGCTAAACATTCAGTACTTC. It encodes CASSLERTGLNIQYF. V usage is TRBV11-2 and J usage is TRBJ2-4, with TRBD1 as a possible D gene (6 bases). This CDR3 spans 15 amino acids. With 0 bases removed from V and 6 bases from J, the gap between germline ends came to 12 bases. Germline CDR1 reads SGHAT; CDR2 reads FQNNGV.

This clone appeared a single time. This chain's CDR3 is CASSRRDRNSPLHF. DNA of the CDR3: TGTGCCAGCAGCCGTCGGGACAGAAATTCACCCCTCCACTTT. The chain uses TRBV14 and TRBJ1-6; TRBD1 aligns across 7 bases. Looked up from germline, CDR1 is SGHDN and CDR2 is FVKESK. V lost 4 bases and J lost 7; bases outside the gene matches: 4. The length of the CDR3 is 14 residues. The whole variable domain, filled in from reference TRBV14 and TRBJ1-6, reads EAGVTQFPSHSVIEKGQTVTLRCDPISGHDNLYWYRRVMGKEIKFLLHFVKESKQDESGMPNNRFLAERTGGTYSTLKVQPAELEDSGVYFCASSRRDRNSPLHFGNGTRLTVT.

This clone was counted between two and nine times. The chain is built from TRBV14 and TRBJ1-2; 8 bases align to TRBD1. Germline loops: CDR1 SGHDN, CDR2 FVKESK. The CDR3 loop spans 17 amino acids. J lost 3 bases, V lost 0 bases, and 9 bases had no gene match. Here the CDR3 DNA reads TGTGCCAGCAGCCAAGAATTACTTAGGGACAGGCACTATGGCTACACCTTC. Protein sequence: CASSQELLRDRHYGYTF. Filled out from reference TRBV14 and TRBJ1-2, the complete variable domain reads EAGVTQFPSHSVIEKGQTVTLRCDPISGHDNLYWYRRVMGKEIKFLLHFVKESKQDESGMPNNRFLAERTGGTYSTLKVQPAELEDSGVYFCASSQELLRDRHYGYTFGSGTRLTVV.

The genes are TRBV19 and TRBJ2-7; TRBD1 agrees at 9 bases. CDR3 length: 13 residues. Germline loops: CDR1 LNHDA, CDR2 SQIVND (reference sequence). J was trimmed by 6 bases and V by 6 bases; bases with no gene match: 6. CDR3: CASRLEGQGEQYF. The CDR3 DNA reads as TGTGCCAGTAGACTGGAGGGACAGGGCGAGCAGTACTTC. Variable domain in full (rest from reference TRBV19 and TRBJ2-7): DGGITQSPKYLFRKEGQNVTLSCEQNLNHDAMYWYRQDPGQGLRLIYYSQIVNDFQKGDIAEGYSVSREKKESFPLTVTSAQKNPTAFYLCASRLEGQGEQYFGPGTRLTVT.